The following is a T cell receptor (beta chain) sequence with its context. Its cognate antigen is unknown. In germline, CDR1 is SEHNR, CDR2 FQNEAQ (reference sequence). CDR3 length: 16 residues. With 5 bases removed from V and 2 bases from J, the gap between germline ends came to 18 bases. The method was immunoSEQ multiplex PCR; TCRdb's version includes in-frame clones alone and lacks a portion of them. The sample has about 800,000 clones, approximately 97% seen once. Naive CD8 cells comprised CD45RO-negative, CCR7-positively selected cells, excluding terminally differentiated effector memory CD45RA+ cells. Within Nashville, Tennessee resided all donors, each a Caucasian adult. The data were taken from a study of shared clonotypes between healthy human individuals. General study points: An anticipated effect of sequencing depth on clonotype sharing among donors was recognized. Between a handful of donors, naive CD4 clonotypes were shared at a level of about 5%.

The rearrangement links TRBV7-9 to TRBJ1-2, with D unclear. Sequenced: naive CD8+ T cells sorted from blood. The sequence was obtained from a young man in good health. CDR3 amino acids: CASSPILSGRNYGYTF. The CDR3, as DNA: TGTGCCAGCAGCCCAATTCTTTCCGGCAGAAACTATGGCTACACCTTC.